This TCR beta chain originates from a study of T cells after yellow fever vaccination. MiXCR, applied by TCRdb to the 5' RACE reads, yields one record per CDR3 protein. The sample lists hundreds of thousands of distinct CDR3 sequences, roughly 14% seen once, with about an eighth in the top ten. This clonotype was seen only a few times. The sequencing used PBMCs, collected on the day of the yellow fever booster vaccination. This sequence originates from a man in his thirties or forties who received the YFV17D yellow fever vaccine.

The CDR3 spells CSARGNNSPLHF. The CDR3 DNA is TGCAGTGCTAGAGGGAATAATTCACCCCTCCACTTT. The chain uses TRBV20-1 and TRBJ1-6; D gene uncertain. This CDR3 has 12 residues. The V gene's germline CDR1 is DFQATT and CDR2 SNEGSKA (reference sequence). Trimming removed 1 base at V and 5 bases at J, with 3 bases between.